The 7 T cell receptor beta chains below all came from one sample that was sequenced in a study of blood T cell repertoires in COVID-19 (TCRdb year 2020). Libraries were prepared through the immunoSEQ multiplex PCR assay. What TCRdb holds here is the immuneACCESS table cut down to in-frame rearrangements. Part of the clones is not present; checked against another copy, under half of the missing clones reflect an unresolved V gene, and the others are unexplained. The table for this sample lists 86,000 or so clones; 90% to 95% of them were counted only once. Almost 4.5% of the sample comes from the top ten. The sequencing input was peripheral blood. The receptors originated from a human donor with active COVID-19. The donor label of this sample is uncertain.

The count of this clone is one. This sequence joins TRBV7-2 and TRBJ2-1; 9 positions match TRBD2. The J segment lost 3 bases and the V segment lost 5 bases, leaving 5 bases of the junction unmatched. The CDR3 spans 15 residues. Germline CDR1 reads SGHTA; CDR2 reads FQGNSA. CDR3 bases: TGTGCCAGCAGCCCATTAGCGGGAGACTACAATGAGCAGTTCTTC. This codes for CASSPLAGDYNEQFF.

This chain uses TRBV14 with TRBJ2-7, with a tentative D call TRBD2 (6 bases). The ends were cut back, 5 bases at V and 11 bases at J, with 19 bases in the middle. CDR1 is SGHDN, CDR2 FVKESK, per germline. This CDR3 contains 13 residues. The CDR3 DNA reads TGTGCCAGCAGCGTGGCCGCTAGCGCTAACAAGTACTTC. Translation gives CASSVAASANKYF.

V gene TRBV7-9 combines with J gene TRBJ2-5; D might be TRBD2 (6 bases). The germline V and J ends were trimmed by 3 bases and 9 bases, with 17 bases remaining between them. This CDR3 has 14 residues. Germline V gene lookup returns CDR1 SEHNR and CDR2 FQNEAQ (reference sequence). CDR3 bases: TGTGCCAGCAGCTTTGTCGGGGGAGGTTCGTCCCAGTACTTC. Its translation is CASSFVGGGSSQYF. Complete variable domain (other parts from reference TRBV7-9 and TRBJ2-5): DTGVSQNPRHKITKRGQNVTFRCDPISEHNRLYWYRQTLGQGPEFLTYFQNEAQLEKSRLLSDRFSAERPKGSFSTLEIQRTEQGDSAMYLCASSFVGGGSSQYFGPGTRLLVL.

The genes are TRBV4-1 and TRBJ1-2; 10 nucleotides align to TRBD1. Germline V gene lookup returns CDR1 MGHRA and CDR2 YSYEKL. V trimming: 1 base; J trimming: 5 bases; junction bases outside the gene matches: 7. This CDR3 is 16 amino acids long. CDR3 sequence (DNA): TGCGCCAGCAGCCAAGTGGGACAGGGGCTTAGGTATGGCTACACCTTC. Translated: CASSQVGQGLRYGYTF.

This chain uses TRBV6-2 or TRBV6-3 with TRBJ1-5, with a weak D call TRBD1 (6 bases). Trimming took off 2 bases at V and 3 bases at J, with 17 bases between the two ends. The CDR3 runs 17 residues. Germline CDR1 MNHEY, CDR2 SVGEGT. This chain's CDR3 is CASSYRPGRQDNQPQHF. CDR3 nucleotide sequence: TGTGCCAGCAGTTACCGGCCGGGACGACAGGACAATCAGCCCCAGCATTTT.

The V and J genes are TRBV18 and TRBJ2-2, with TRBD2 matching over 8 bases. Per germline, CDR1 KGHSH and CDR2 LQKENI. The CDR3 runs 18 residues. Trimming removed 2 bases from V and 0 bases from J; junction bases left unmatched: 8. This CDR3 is CASSPKRLAGPNTGELFF. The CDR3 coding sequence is TGTGCCAGCTCACCAAAAAGGCTAGCGGGCCCGAACACCGGGGAGCTGTTTTTT.

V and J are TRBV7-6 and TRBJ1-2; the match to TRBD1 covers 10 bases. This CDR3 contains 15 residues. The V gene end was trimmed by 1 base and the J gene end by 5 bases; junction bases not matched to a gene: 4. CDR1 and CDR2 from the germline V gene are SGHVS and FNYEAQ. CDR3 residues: CASSLGQGAVYGYTF. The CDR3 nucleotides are TGTGCCAGCAGCTTAGGACAGGGGGCTGTGTATGGCTACACCTTC.